The sequence of this T cell receptor beta chain was determined in a study of CD8 T cells in ankylosing spondylitis. Findings and limits, study-wide: Disease-associated clones were reportedly significantly overrepresented in matched ankylosing spondylitis synovial fluid. In ankylosing spondylitis blood, a motif of roughly eight highly homologous TCR beta variants appeared characteristic. Prior work had noted some motif variants in reactive arthritis blood and synovial fluid.

TCRdb re-derived calls from the 5' RACE reads in MiXCR, one entry per CDR3 protein. The table lists 800,000 to 900,000 distinct CDR3 sequences, approximately 12% of them singletons, with more than 0.5% in the top ten. Worth noting for this clonotype: Its specificity is unknown.

The germline CDR1 and CDR2 sequences are MNHNS and SASEGT. CDR3 length equals 14 residues. Trimming took 5 bases from V and 5 from J, leaving 15 bases between them. This sequence was found in a male donor with ankylosing spondylitis. Sequenced material: blood, either unsorted or a sorted T cell fraction (not recorded which). V gene TRBV6-1 combines with J gene TRBJ2-5; TRBD1 is a possible D gene (5 bases). The CDR3 DNA is TGTGCCAGCAGTCGACAGTTGAGCGCGGAGACCCAGTACTTC. Its protein product is CASSRQLSAETQYF.